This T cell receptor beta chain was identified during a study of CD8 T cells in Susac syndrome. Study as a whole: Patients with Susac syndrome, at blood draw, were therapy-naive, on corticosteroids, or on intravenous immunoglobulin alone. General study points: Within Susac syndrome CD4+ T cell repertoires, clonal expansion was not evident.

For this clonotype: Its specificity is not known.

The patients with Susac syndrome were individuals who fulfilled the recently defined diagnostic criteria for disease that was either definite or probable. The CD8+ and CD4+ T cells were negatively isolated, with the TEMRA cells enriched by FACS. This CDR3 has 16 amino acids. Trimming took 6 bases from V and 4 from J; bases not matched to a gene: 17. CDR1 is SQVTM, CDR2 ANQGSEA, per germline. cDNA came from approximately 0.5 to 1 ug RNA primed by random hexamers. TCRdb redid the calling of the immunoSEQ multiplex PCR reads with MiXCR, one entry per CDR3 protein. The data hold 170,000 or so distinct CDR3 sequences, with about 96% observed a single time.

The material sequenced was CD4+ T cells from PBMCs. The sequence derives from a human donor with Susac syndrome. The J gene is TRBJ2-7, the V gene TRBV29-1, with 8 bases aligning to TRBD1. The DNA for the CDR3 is TGCAGCGTAGAGAAAGGAAGGGGTCAGGGGGCTTACGAGCAGTACTTC. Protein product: CSVEKGRGQGAYEQYF.